This TCR beta chain originates from a study of blood T cell repertoires in COVID-19. Clones were read by immunoSEQ multiplex PCR, and TCRdb kept only the in-frame ones, dropping some. The sample yields roughly 250,000 clones, around nine tenths seen once. The CDR3 runs 15 residues. V was trimmed by 0 bases and J by 8 bases, leaving 16 bases between them. Looked up from germline, CDR1 is SGHDN and CDR2 is FVKESK. This chain uses TRBV14 with TRBJ1-2, with TRBD1 as a possible D gene (6 bases). The sequencing input was PBMCs or T cells enriched from blood (not recorded which). This clonotype was obtained from a woman aged 45-65 years who had recovered from COVID-19. CDR3 sequence (DNA): TGTGCCAGCAGCCAAGATCGGGGGGCATCGTGGGGCTACACCTTC. Protein: CASSQDRGASWGYTF.